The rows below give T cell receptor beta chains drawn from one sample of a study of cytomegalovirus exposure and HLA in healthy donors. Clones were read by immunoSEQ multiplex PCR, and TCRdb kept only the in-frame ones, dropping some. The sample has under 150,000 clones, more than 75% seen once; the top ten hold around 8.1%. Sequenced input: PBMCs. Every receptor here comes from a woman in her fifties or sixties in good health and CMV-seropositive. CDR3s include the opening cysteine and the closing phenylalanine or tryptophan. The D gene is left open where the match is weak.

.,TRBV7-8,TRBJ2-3,CASSFAEYTDTQYF
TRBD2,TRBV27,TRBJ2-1,CASSTQGLGLAGENGGFNEQFF
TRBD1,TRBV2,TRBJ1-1,CASSITGGNTEAFF
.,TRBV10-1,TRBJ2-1,CASSEYRDEQFF
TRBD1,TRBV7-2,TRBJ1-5,CASSSPGQPNQPQHF
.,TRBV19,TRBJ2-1,CASSIRGRGRPAGNEQFF
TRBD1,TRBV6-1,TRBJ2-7,CASSWTGVHEQYF
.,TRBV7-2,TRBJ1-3,CASSVYSGNTIYF
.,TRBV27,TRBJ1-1,CASRPWNRPMNTEAFF
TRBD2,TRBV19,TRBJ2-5,CASSRRAGVETQYF